This paragraph reports one T cell receptor beta chain. The antigen is not known. A second PCR of 7 to 11 cycles used a sample-barcoded 5' primer and a J-beta primer mix. Each cDNA molecule was tagged by a template-switch adaptor with 12 random nucleotides. TCRdb called the 5' RACE reads again in MiXCR, with one record for every CDR3 protein. The data show about 1.1 million distinct CDR3 sequences, less than 45% seen once. The data stem from a study of blood T cells in healthy people across ages. Study-wide context: Through template switching, about one barcoded beta molecule was captured per two T cells, as measured in model experiments. Findings of the study overall: Older individuals had lower TCR beta diversity per million T cells (the decline was roughly linear). The authors considered diversity estimates from one million T cells to be underestimates.

The sequenced sample was blood. The sequence was obtained from a man in his late teens or twenties in good health.

The CDR3 DNA reads TGTGCCAGCAGCTCGCCGGGGGCTAATACGCAGTATTTT. Amino acids: CASSSPGANTQYF. The chain carries TRBV11-2 and TRBJ2-3, with D tentatively TRBD1 or TRBD2 (6 bases each). Germline assignment: CDR1 SGHAT and CDR2 FQNNGV. V was cut by 4 bases and J by 7 bases, with 12 bases left in between. The CDR3 has 13 amino acids.